A single sample gave rise to the 16 T cell receptor beta chains below, sequenced in a study of T cells after yellow fever vaccination. TCRdb independently ran MiXCR on the 5' RACE reads; one entry per CDR3 protein. The sample has 200,000 to 300,000 distinct CDR3 sequences, roughly 6.8% seen once. The material sequenced was CD4+ T cells sorted from PBMCs, taken on the day of the yellow fever booster vaccination. These receptors originate from a man aged 25 to 40 who received the YFV17D yellow fever vaccine.

This clonotype was recorded at least ten times. The rearrangement links TRBV28 to TRBJ2-1; tentatively, D is TRBD2 (5 bases). CDR1 and CDR2 (germline): MDHEN, SYDVKM. The ends were cut back, 8 bases at V and 3 bases at J, with 17 bases in the middle. This CDR3 has 15 amino acids. The CDR3: CASGSSATVYNEQFF. The CDR3 DNA follows: TGTGCCAGCGGGAGTAGTGCGACTGTCTACAATGAGCAGTTCTTC.

This clonotype has at least ten counts. CDR3 sequence (DNA): TGTGCCAGCAGCTTGGGACTAGCGGATGGCGAGCAGTACTTC. Its translation: CASSLGLADGEQYF. This sequence joins TRBV11-3 and TRBJ2-7; 11 bases align to TRBD2. Germline V gene sequence: CDR1 SGHNT, CDR2 YENEEA. This CDR3 is built from 14 residues. Trimming cost V 3 bases and J 6 bases; bases outside gene matches: 4.

The CDR3 sequence is CASSQDGGELDTQYF. In DNA, the CDR3 is TGTGCCAGCAGCCAAGACGGGGGGGAGTTAGATACGCAGTATTTT. The J gene is TRBJ2-3, the V gene TRBV4-2, with TRBD2 matching over 8 bases. Trimming cost V 0 bases and J 5 bases; bases outside gene matches: 4. There are 15 residues in the CDR3. Germline V gene sequence: CDR1 LGHNA, CDR2 YNFKEQ.

This chain connects TRBV4-3 to TRBJ2-1; 9 bases are a match to TRBD2. Germline CDR1 LGHNA, CDR2 YSLEER. V shed 4 bases, J shed 5 bases, and the junction held 15 bases outside the gene matches. This CDR3 has 18 residues. CDR3 coding DNA: TGCGCCAGCAGCCGAAATCACCCCTGGGCGGGAGGGGACAATGAGCAGTTCTTC. It is translated as CASSRNHPWAGGDNEQFF.

This clonotype occurred many times. J is TRBJ2-7 and V is TRBV7-9; 7 positions match TRBD2. Germline V gene lookup returns CDR1 SEHNR and CDR2 FQNEAQ (reference sequence). This CDR3 comprises 13 residues. The ends lost 5 bases at V and 4 bases at J; junction bases unmatched: 5. CDR3 residues: CASSATSLYEQYF. For the CDR3, the DNA is TGTGCCAGCAGCGCGACTAGCTTGTACGAGCAGTACTTC.

The sample holds many counts of this clonotype. This rearrangement joins TRBV12-3 or TRBV12-4 to TRBJ1-1; D is possibly TRBD1 (6 bases). The CDR3 is 13 amino acids. V dropped 2 bases and J dropped 5 bases, with 9 bases sitting between them. CDR3 sequence: CASSLSRGTEAFF. CDR3 coding DNA: TGTGCCAGCAGTTTAAGCAGGGGAACTGAAGCTTTCTTT.

This clonotype was seen repeatedly, ten times or more. V usage is TRBV12-3 or TRBV12-4 and J usage is TRBJ1-2; D perhaps matches TRBD1 (5 bases). The V gene lost 6 bases and the J gene lost 4 bases, with 12 bases spanning the gap. This CDR3 region has 13 residues. The CDR3 spells CASRGREAYGYTF. Written as DNA, the CDR3 is TGTGCCAGCAGGGGCAGGGAGGCCTATGGCTACACCTTC.

This clonotype was recorded at least ten times. V is TRBV6-2 or TRBV6-3 and J is TRBJ2-6; 7 nucleotides match TRBD1. The CDR3 sequence is 15 residues long. Germline lookup yields CDR1 MNHEY and CDR2 SVGEGT. J was trimmed by 4 bases and V by 7 bases; bases with no gene match: 7. CDR3 sequence reads: CASNDRETGANVLTF. The CDR3 coding sequence is TGTGCCAGCAATGACAGGGAGACAGGGGCCAACGTCCTGACTTTC.

There are many counts of this clonotype. V is TRBV20-1 and J is TRBJ2-7; possibly TRBD2 for D (6 bases). From germline, CDR1 is DFQATT and CDR2 SNEGSKA (reference sequence). The CDR3 spans 11 residues. Trimming took off 8 bases at V and 4 bases at J, with 12 bases between the two ends. The CDR3 coding sequence is TGCAGTAGCCGTGCGGGATACGAGCAGTACTTC. Its protein is CSSRAGYEQYF.

This clonotype has a handful of counts. The chain is built from TRBV5-1 and TRBJ2-3, with TRBD1 as a possible D gene (6 bases). Trimming took off 2 bases at V and 6 bases at J, with 22 bases between the two ends. This CDR3 is 17 amino acids long. The germline V gene encodes CDR1 SGHRS and CDR2 YFSETQ. The CDR3 DNA is TGCGCCAGCAGCTTACTAAACAGGGCCAACGAGAGGGATACGCAGTATTTT. Residues: CASSLLNRANERDTQYF.

This clonotype was seen ten or more times. V gene TRBV5-6 combines with J gene TRBJ2-5; 7 nucleotides align to TRBD1. V lost 2 bases to trimming and J lost 3 bases; unmatched junction nucleotides: 1. Germline CDR1 reads SGHDT; CDR2 reads YYEEEE. The CDR3 length is 13 residues. This CDR3 is CASSFGTEETQYF. CDR3 coding DNA: TGTGCCAGCAGCTTCGGGACAGAAGAGACCCAGTACTTC.

The rearrangement links TRBV5-1 to TRBJ1-5; a weak D match, TRBD1 (5 bases). V lost 0 bases, J lost 5 bases, and 12 bases lay in between. The CDR3 consists of 15 residues. Germline V lookup: CDR1 SGHRS, CDR2 YFSETQ. The CDR3 reads CASSLAGRRDQPQHF. The CDR3 bases are TGCGCCAGCAGCTTGGCGGGGCGTAGGGATCAGCCCCAGCATTTT.

There are a few counts of this clonotype. The V and J genes are TRBV24-1 and TRBJ1-5; D may be TRBD1 (6 bases). Germline lookup yields CDR1 KGHDR and CDR2 SFDVKD. V dropped 4 bases and J dropped 4 bases, with 13 bases sitting between them. The CDR3 extends over 15 amino acids. The CDR3 reads CATSEWDIQNQPQHF. The CDR3 DNA is TGTGCCACCAGTGAATGGGACATACAGAATCAGCCCCAGCATTTT.

This clonotype was detected ten times or more. The V gene is TRBV7-2, the J gene TRBJ2-1; 10 bases align to TRBD2. The CDR3 runs to 15 residues. J was trimmed by 3 bases and V by 5 bases; bases with no gene match: 4. CDR1 is SGHTA, CDR2 FQGNSA, per germline. For the CDR3, the DNA is TGTGCCAGCAGCCCCGGGACTAGCGTCTACAATGAGCAGTTCTTC. It is translated as CASSPGTSVYNEQFF.

This clonotype was counted a few times. This rearrangement joins TRBV5-1 to TRBJ2-1; D is unresolved. CDR3 size: 13 residues. The V end lost 4 bases, the J end lost 4 bases, and 9 bases lay between the germline ends. The germline CDR1 and CDR2 sequences are SGHRS and YFSETQ. CDR3 sequence (DNA): TGCGCCAGCAGCAGCGACGTTTACAATGAGCAGTTCTTC. It codes for CASSSDVYNEQFF.

This clonotype has at least ten counts. The chain uses TRBV7-9 and TRBJ2-5, with 8 bases aligning to TRBD1. Germline V lookup: CDR1 SEHNR, CDR2 FQNEAQ (reference sequence). J was trimmed by 4 bases and V by 5 bases; bases with no gene match: 9. The CDR3 covers 15 residues. Here the CDR3 DNA reads TGTGCCAGCAGCAGCAGGACAGGGAGAGGAGAGACCCAGTACTTC. This encodes CASSSRTGRGETQYF.